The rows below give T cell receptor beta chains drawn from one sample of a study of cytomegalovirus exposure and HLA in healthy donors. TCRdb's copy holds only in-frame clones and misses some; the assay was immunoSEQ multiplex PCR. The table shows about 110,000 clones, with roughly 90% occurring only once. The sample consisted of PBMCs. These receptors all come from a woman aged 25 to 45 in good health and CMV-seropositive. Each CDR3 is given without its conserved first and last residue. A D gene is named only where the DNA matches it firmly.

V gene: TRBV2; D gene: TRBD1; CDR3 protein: ATQGQAGTDTQY
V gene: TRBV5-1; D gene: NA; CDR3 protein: ASSSQVPNSEAF
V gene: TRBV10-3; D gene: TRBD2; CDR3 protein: AISDRLAGGSYNEQF
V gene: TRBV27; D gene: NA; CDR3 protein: ASSFPGGEQF
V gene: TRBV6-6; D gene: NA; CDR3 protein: ASSYTRSRDEQY
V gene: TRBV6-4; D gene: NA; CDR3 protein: ASSERLNTEAF
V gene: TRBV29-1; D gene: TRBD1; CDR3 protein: SVERDRGRGYT
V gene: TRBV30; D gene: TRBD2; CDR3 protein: AWSVYLGTSGRVGELF
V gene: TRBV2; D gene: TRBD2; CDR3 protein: ASSDRTRDDTQY
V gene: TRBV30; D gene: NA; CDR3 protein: AWSVGHYTEAF
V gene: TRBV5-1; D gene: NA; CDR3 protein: ASSLSRSTGELF
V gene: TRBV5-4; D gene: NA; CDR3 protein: ASSLYVRNTEAF
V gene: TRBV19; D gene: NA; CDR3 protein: ASSIGQSNQPQH
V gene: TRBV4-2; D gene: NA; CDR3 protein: ASSQDPDSGTEAF
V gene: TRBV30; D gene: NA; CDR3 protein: AWSDEGKAF
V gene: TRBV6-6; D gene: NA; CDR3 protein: ASSYSLETQY
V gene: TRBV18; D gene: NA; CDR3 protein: ASSPHWTIQIYEQY
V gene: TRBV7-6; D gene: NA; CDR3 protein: ASSLGSPDLRMAGNTIY
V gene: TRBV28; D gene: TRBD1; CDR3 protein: ASRTGVGYT
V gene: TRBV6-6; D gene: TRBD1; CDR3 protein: ASSPGTGGNEQF
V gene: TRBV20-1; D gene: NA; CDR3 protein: SADISGELF
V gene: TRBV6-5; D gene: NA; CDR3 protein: ASSTHNEAF
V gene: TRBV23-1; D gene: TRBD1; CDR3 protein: ASSQSGRDSHNSPLH
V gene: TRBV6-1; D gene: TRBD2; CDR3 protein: ASSVLAGERDTQY
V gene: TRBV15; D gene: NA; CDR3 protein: ATSRDSGNEQF
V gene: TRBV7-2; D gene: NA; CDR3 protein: ASSPNSGMYIQY
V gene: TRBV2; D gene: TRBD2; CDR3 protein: ASSTGLAFTGELF
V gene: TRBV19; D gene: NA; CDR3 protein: ASGGTVGYT
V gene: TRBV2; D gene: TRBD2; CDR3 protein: ASRFPGLAAGRNNEQF
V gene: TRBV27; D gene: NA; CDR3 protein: ASSFDWMKETQY
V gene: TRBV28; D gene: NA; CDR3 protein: ASSLSPRGIRNNEKLF
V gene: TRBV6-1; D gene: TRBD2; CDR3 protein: ASCRLAGERVQQY
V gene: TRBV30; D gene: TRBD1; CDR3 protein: AWSLGTGSQPQH
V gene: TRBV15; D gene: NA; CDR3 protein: ATSRDLDREAF
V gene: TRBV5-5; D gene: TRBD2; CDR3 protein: ASGDGRAPSTDTQY
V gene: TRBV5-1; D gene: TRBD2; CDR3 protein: ASSLAPAGLADEQF